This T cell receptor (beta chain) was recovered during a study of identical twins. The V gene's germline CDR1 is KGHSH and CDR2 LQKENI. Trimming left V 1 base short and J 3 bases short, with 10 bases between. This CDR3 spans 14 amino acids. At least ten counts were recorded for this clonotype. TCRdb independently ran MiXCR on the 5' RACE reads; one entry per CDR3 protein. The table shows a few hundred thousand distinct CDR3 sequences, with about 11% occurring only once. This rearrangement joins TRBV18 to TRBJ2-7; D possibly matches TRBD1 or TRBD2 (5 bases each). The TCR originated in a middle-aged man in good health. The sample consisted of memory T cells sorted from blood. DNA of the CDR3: TGTGCCAGCTCACCACGAGGGGTGGGCTACGAGCAGTACTTC. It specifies CASSPRGVGYEQYF.